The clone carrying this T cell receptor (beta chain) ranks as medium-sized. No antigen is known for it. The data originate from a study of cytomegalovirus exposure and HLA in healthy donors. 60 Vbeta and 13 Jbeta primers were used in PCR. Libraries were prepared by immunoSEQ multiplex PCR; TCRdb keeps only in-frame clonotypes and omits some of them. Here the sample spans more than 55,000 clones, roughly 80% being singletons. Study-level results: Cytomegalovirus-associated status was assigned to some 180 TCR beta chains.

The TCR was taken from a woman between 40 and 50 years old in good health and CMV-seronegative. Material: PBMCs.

As DNA, the CDR3 is TGTGCCAGCACAGAAACCGCCCGGACAGAATCCTACAATGAGCAGTTCTTC. Translated, it gives CASTETARTESYNEQFF. The chain joins TRBV25-1 to TRBJ2-1, with a weak D call TRBD1 (6 bases). Germline V CDR1 and CDR2: MGHDK, SYGVNS. Trimming removed 7 bases from V and 1 base from J, with 20 bases in between. There are 17 residues in the CDR3.